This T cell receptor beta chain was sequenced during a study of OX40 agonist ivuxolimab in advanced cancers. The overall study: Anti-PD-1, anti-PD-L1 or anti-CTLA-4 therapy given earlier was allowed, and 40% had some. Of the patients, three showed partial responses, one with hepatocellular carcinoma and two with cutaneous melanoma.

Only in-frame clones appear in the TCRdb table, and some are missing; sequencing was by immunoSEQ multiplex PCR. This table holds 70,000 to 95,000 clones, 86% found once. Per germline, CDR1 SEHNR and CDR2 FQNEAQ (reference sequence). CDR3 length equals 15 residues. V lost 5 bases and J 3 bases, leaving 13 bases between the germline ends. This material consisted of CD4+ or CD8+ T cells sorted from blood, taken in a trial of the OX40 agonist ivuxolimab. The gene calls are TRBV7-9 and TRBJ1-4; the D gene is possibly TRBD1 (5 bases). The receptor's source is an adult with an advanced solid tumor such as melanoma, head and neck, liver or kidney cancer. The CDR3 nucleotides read TGTGCCAGCAGCCTTACGCAGGGATCTAATGAAAAACTGTTTTTT. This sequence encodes CASSLTQGSNEKLFF.